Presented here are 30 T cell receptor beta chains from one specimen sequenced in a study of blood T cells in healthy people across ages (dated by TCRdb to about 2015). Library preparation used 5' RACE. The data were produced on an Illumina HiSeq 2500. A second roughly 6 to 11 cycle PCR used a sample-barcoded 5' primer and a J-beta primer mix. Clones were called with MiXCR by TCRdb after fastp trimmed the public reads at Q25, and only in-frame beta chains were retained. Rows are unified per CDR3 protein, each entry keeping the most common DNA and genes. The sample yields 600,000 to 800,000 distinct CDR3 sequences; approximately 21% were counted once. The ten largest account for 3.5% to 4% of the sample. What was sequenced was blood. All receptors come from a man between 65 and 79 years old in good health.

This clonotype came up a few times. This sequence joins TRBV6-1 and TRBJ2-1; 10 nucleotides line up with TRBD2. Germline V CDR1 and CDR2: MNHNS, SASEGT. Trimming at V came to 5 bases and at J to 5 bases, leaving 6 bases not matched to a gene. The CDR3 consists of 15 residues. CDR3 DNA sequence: TGTGCCAGCAGTAAACTAGCGGGGAGTAACAATGAGCAGTTCTTC. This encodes CASSKLAGSNNEQFF.

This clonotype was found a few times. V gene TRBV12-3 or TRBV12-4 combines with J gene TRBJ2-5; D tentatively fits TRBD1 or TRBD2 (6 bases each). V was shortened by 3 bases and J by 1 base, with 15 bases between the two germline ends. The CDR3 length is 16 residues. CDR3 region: CASSFTAGHTQETQYF. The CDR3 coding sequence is TGTGCCAGCAGTTTCACCGCGGGACACACCCAAGAGACCCAGTACTTC.

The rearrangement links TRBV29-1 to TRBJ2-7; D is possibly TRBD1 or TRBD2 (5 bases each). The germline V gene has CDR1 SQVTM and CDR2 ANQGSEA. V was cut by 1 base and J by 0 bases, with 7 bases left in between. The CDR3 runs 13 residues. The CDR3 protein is CSVEGDLSYEQYF. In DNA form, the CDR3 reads TGCAGCGTTGAAGGGGACCTCTCCTACGAGCAGTACTTC.

The CDR3: CASSQDWDRGNEKLFF. CDR3 bases: TGCGCCAGCAGCCAAGATTGGGATAGGGGGAACGAAAAACTGTTTTTT. The V call is TRBV4-1, the J call TRBJ1-4; D might be TRBD1 (6 bases). V lost 0 bases, J lost 8 bases, and 16 bases lay in between. Germline V gene data show CDR1 as MGHRA and CDR2 as YSYEKL. The CDR3 extends over 16 amino acids.

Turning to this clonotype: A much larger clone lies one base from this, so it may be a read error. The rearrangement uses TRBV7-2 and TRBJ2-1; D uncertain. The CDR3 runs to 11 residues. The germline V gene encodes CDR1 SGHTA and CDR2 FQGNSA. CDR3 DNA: TGTGCCAGCAGCTCCTTCAATGAGCAGTTCTTC. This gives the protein CASSSFNEQFF.

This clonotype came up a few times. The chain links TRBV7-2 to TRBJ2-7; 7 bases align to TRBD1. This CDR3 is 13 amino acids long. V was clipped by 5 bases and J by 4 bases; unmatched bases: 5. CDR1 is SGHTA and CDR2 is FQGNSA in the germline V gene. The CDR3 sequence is CASSQGVVYEQYF. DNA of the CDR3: TGTGCCAGCAGCCAGGGGGTTGTGTACGAGCAGTACTTC.

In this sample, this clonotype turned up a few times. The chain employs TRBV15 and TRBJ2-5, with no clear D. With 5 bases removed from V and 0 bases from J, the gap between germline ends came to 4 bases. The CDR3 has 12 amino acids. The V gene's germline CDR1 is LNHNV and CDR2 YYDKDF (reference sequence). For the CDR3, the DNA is TGTGCCACCAGCTGGGACCAAGAGACCCAGTACTTC. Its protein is CATSWDQETQYF.

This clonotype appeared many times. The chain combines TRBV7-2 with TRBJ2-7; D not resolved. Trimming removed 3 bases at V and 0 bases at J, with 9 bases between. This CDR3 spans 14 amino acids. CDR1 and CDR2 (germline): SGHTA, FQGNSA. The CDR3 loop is CASSLGLASYEQYF. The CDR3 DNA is TGTGCCAGCAGCTTGGGTTTAGCCTCCTACGAGCAGTACTTC.

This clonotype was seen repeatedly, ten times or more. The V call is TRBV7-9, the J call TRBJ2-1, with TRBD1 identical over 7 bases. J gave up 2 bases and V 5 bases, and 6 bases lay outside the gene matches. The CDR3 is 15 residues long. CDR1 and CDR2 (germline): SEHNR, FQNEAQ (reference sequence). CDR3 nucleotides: TGTGCCAGCAGCCCAGACAGGGCCCCCTACAATGAGCAGTTCTTC. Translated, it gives CASSPDRAPYNEQFF.

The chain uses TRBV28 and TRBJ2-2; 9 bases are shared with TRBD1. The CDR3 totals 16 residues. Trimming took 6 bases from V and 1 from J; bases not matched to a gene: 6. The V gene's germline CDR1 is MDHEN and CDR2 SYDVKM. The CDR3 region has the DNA TGTGCCAGCAGAGATGGGACAGGGAGGAACACCGGGGAGCTGTTTTTT. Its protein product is CASRDGTGRNTGELFF.

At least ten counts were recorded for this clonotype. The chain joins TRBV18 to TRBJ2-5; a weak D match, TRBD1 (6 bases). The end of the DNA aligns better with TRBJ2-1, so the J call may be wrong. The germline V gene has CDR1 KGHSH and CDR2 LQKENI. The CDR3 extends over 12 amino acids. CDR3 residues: CASSPGGDEQFF. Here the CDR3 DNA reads TGTGCCAGCTCACCAGGGGGCGATGAGCAGTTCTTC.

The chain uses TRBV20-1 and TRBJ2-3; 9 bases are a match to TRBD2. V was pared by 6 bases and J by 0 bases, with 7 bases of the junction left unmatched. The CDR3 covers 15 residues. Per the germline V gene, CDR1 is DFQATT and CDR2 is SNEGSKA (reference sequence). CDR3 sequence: CSALIAGASTDTQYF. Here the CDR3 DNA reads TGCAGTGCCCTTATAGCGGGAGCTAGCACAGATACGCAGTATTTT.

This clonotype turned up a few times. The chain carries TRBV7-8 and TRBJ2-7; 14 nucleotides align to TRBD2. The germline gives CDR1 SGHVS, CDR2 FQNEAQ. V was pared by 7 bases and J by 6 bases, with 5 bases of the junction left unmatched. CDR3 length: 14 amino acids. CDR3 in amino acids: CASIPGLAGVEQYF. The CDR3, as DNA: TGTGCCAGCATCCCGGGACTAGCGGGAGTCGAGCAGTACTTC. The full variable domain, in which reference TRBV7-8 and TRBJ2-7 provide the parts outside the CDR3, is GAGVSQSPRYKVAKRGQDVALRCDPISGHVSLFWYQQALGQGPEFLTYFQNEAQLDKSGLPSDRFFAERPEGSVSTLKIQRTQQEDSAVYLCASIPGLAGVEQYFGPGTRLTVT.

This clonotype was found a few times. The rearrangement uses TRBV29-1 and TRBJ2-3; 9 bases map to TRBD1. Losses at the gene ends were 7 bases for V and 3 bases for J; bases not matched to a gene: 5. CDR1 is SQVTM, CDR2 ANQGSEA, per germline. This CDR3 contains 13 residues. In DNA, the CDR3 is TGCAGCGCCGAGGGACAGGGAACAGATACGCAGTATTTT. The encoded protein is CSAEGQGTDTQYF.

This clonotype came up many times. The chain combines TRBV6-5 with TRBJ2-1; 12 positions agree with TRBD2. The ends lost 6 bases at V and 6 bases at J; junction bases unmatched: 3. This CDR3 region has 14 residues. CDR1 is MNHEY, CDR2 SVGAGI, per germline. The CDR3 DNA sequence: TGTGCCAGCAGACCGGGACTAGCGGGCAATGAGCAGTTCTTC. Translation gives CASRPGLAGNEQFF.

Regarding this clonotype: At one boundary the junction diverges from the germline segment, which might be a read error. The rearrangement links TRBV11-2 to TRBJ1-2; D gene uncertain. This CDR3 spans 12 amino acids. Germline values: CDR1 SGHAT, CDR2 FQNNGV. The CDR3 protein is CAGSPSGLSGRF. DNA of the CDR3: TGTGCCGGCAGCCCAAGCGGGCTCTCAGGAAGGTTC. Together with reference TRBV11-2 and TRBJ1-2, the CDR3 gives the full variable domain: EAGVAQSPRYKIIEKRQSVAFWCNPISGHATLYWYQQILGQGPKLLIQFQNNGVVDDSQLPKDRFSAERLKGVDSTLKIQPAKLEDSAVYLCAGSPSGLSGRFGSGTRLTVV.

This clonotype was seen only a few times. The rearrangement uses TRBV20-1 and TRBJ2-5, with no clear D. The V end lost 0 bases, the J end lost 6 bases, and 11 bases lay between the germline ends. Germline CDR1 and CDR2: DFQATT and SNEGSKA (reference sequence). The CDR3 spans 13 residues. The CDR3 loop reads CSARDPRMQTQYF. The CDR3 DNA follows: TGCAGTGCTAGAGATCCGAGGATGCAGACCCAGTACTTC.

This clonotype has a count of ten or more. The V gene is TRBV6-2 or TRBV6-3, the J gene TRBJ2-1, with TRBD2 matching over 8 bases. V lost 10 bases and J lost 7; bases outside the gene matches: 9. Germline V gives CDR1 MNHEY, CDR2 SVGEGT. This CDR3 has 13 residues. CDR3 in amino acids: CATGGGRGNEQFF. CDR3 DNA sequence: TGTGCCACCGGGGGGGGGCGGGGTAATGAGCAGTTCTTC.

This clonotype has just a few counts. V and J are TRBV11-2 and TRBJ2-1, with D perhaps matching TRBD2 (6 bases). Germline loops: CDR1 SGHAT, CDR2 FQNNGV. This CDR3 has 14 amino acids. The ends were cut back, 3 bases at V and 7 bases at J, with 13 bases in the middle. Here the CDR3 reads CASSFPAGTNEQFF. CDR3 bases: TGTGCCAGCAGCTTTCCCGCGGGAACGAATGAGCAGTTCTTC.

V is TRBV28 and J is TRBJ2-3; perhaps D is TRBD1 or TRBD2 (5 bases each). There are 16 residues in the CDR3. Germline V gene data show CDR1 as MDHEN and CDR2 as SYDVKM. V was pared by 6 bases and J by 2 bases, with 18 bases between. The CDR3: CASSRGRSRNTDTQYF. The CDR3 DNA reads TGTGCCAGCAGCCGGGGACGGAGTAGAAACACAGATACGCAGTATTTT.

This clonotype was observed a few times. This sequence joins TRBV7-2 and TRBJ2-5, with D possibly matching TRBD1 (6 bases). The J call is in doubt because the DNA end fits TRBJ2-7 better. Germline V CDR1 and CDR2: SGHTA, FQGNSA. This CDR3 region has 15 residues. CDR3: CASSFRTVPLYEQYF. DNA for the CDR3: TGTGCCAGCAGCTTTCGGACAGTACCCCTCTACGAGCAGTACTTC.

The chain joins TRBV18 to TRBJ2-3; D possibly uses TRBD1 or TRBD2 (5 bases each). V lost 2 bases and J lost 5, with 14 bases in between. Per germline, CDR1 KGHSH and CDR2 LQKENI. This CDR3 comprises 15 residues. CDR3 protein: CASSPTGPGGDTQYF. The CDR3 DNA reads TGTGCCAGCTCACCAACGGGGCCTGGAGGAGATACGCAGTATTTT.

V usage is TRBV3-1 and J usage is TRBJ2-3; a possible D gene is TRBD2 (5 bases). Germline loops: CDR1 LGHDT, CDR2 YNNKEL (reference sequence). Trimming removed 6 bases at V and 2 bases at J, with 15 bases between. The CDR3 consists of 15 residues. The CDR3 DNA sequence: TGTGCCAGCAGGTCGTTCTCCGGGGACACAGATACGCAGTATTTT. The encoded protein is CASRSFSGDTDTQYF.

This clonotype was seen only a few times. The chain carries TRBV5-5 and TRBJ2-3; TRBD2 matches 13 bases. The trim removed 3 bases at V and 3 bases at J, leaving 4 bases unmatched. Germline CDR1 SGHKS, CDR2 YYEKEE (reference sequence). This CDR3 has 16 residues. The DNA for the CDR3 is TGTGCCAGCAGCTCGGGGGGACTAGCGGGAACAGATACGCAGTATTTT. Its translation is CASSSGGLAGTDTQYF.

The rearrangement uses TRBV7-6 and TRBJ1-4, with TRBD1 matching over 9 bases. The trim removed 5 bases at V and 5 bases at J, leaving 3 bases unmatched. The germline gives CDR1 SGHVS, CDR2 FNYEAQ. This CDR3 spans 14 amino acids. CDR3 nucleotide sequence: TGTGCCAGCAGCATGGGACAGGGAAATGAAAAACTGTTTTTT. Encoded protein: CASSMGQGNEKLFF.

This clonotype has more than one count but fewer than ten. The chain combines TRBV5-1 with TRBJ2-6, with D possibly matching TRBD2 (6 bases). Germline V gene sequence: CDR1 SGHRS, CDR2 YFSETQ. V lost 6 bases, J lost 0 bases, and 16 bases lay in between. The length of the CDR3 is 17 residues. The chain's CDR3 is CASTRDLLSSGANVLTF. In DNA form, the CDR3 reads TGCGCCAGCACCCGGGACTTACTGAGCTCTGGGGCCAACGTCCTGACTTTC.

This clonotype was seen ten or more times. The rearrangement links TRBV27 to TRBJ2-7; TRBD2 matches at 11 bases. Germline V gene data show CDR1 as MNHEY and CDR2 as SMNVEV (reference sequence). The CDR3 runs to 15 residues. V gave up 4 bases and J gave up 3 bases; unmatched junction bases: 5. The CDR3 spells CASSSPGLADYEQYF. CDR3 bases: TGTGCCAGCAGTTCCCCGGGACTAGCGGACTACGAGCAGTACTTC.

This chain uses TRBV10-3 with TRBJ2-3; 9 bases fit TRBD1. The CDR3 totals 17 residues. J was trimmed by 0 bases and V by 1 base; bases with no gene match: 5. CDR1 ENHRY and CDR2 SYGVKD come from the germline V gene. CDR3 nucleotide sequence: TGTGCCATCAGTGAGTTAGGACAGGGGTTTAGCACAGATACGCAGTATTTT. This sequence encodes CAISELGQGFSTDTQYF.

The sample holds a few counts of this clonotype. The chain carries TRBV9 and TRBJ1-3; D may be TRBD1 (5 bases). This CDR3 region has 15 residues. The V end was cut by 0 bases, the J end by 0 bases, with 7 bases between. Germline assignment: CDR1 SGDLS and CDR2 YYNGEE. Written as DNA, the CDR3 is TGTGCCAGCAGCGTAGAGGGGACCTCTGGAAACACCATATATTTT. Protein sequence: CASSVEGTSGNTIYF. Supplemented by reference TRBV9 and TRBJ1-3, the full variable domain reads DSGVTQTPKHLITATGQRVTLRCSPRSGDLSVYWYQQSLDQGLQFLIQYYNGEERAKGNILERFSAQQFPDLHSELNLSSLELGDSALYFCASSVEGTSGNTIYFGEGSWLTVV.

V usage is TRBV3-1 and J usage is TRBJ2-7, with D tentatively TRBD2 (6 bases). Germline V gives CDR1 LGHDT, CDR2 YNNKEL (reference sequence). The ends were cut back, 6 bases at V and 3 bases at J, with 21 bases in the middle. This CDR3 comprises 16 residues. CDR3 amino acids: CASSLLSAGLVYEQYF. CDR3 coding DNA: TGTGCCAGCAGTCTTCTCTCAGCGGGCCTGGTCTACGAGCAGTACTTC.